A single TCR beta chain is shown here with its context. The antigen is not known. Between the trimmed V and J ends, which lost 5 bases and 1 base, there was a span of 16 bases. The CDR3 spans 16 residues. In germline, CDR1 is MDHEN, CDR2 SYDVKM. This specimen comes from a study of read filtering for tumor transcriptome and immune sequencing. At the level of the study: By R-ISS, stages I, II and III held approximately 8, 17 and 7 patients.

Every patient had bone marrow sampled while the disease was active. The library was built from around 0.4 ug RNA with molecular barcoded adaptors for alpha/delta and beta/gamma chains. TCRdb re-called the reads through MiXCR, storing one row per CDR3 protein. Of about 24,000 distinct CDR3 sequences in the sample, roughly 23% were seen once. Study outcomes and limitations: IR-seq and RNA-seq agreed better without single-read clonotypes.

V usage is TRBV28 and J usage is TRBJ2-3; unclear D gene. The sequenced material came from a population of CD138-negative cells sorted from bone marrow. The receptor comes from a donor aged 40 or over with multiple myeloma. CDR3 protein: CASSRPPGQGTDTQYF. CDR3 bases: TGTGCCAGCAGTCGCCCTCCGGGTCAAGGCACAGATACGCAGTATTTT.